The 20 T cell receptor beta chains in this list originate from one sample, sequenced in a study of blood T cell repertoires in COVID-19. Clones were sequenced by immunoSEQ multiplex PCR, and TCRdb holds only the in-frame ones, with some missing. The data contain 200,000 to 250,000 clones, around four fifths of them singletons. The specimen was peripheral blood. The origin of the receptors is a woman aged 70-85 years with COVID-19, enrolled during active disease.

This chain connects TRBV9 to TRBJ2-3; TRBD2 aligns across 9 bases. Germline CDR1 and CDR2: SGDLS and YYNGEE. V shed 0 bases and J 2 bases; nucleotides not matched to a gene: 4. The CDR3 is 16 residues long. The CDR3 DNA reads as TGTGCCAGCAGCGTAGGGGCTAGCGGGGTCACAGATACGCAGTATTTT. This translates into CASSVGASGVTDTQYF.

The rearrangement joins TRBV15 to TRBJ2-5, with D tentatively TRBD1 (5 bases). This CDR3 is 12 amino acids long. The ends were cut back, 11 bases at V and 2 bases at J, with 12 bases in the middle. Germline loops: CDR1 LNHNV, CDR2 YYDKDF (reference sequence). This CDR3 reads CAVGRQQETQYF. The CDR3 region has the DNA TGTGCCGTGGGGCGCCAGCAAGAGACCCAGTACTTC. The full variable domain, rest sourced from reference TRBV15 and TRBJ2-5, is DAMVIQNPRYQVTQFGKPVTLSCSQTLNHNVMYWYQQKSSQAPKLLFHYYDKDFNNEADTPDNFQSRRPNTSFCFLDIRSPGLGDTAMYLCAVGRQQETQYFGPGTRLLVL.

The rearrangement joins TRBV5-6 to TRBJ2-1, with TRBD2 identical over 9 bases. CDR3 length: 15 amino acids. The trim removed 1 base at V and 2 bases at J, leaving 1 base unmatched. Looked up from germline, CDR1 is SGHDT and CDR2 is YYEEEE. CDR3 amino acids: CASSLRLAAYNEQFF. CDR3 DNA sequence: TGTGCCAGCAGCTTGCGACTAGCGGCCTACAATGAGCAGTTCTTC.

This clone was seen only a few times. This chain connects TRBV11-2 to TRBJ2-7; 8 bases map to TRBD2. CDR3 length: 16 residues. Per the germline V gene, CDR1 is SGHAT and CDR2 is FQNNGV. J was trimmed by 6 bases and V by 3 bases; bases with no gene match: 13. CDR3 bases: TGTGCCAGCAGCTTCGTCTCCGGGACTAGGCTTGGCGAGCAGTACTTC. Its protein product is CASSFVSGTRLGEQYF.

The chain recombines TRBV11-2 with TRBJ2-7, with 9 bases identical to TRBD1. The CDR3 runs 15 residues. Germline loops: CDR1 SGHAT, CDR2 FQNNGV. The V gene end was trimmed by 2 bases and the J gene end by 3 bases; junction bases not matched to a gene: 5. CDR3 protein: CASSLRGQGNYEQYF. The CDR3 DNA is TGTGCCAGCAGCTTAAGGGGACAGGGAAACTACGAGCAGTACTTC.

The chain is built from TRBV2 and TRBJ1-3, with D possibly being TRBD1 (5 bases). V lost 6 bases, J lost 6 bases, and 9 bases lay in between. The germline CDR1 and CDR2 sequences are SNHLY and FYNNEI. The CDR3 is 12 amino acids. CDR3 in DNA: TGTGCCAGCAGCGGGGGAGAAAACACCATATATTTT. Translated, it gives CASSGGENTIYF.

This clone has only a few counts. This chain joins TRBV30 and TRBJ1-6, with a tentative D call TRBD1 (5 bases). Germline-derived CDR1 and CDR2 are GTSNPN and SVGIG (reference sequence). This CDR3 has 13 amino acids. V was shortened by 2 bases and J by 5 bases, with 7 bases between the two germline ends. In DNA form, the CDR3 reads TGTGCCTGGAGTCTCAGGGATAATTCACCCCTCCACTTT. Translated, it gives CAWSLRDNSPLHF.

Written as DNA, the CDR3 is TGTGCCAGCAGCCAAGACTTTGGGGGCGTACATGGCTACACCTTC. Amino acids: CASSQDFGGVHGYTF. The V gene is TRBV14, the J gene TRBJ1-2; tentatively, D is TRBD1 (6 bases). Germline CDR1 reads SGHDN; CDR2 reads FVKESK. Trimming shortened V by 0 bases and J by 6 bases, and 14 bases separated the two germline ends. CDR3 length: 15 amino acids.

The gene calls are TRBV6-5 and TRBJ2-5; tentatively, D is TRBD2 (5 bases). Trimming stripped 6 bases from V and 1 base from J, with 9 bases between. CDR3 length equals 13 residues. The germline V gene encodes CDR1 MNHEY and CDR2 SVGAGI. CDR3 sequence: CASSNSGQETQYF. CDR3 DNA: TGTGCCAGCAGCAACAGCGGCCAAGAGACCCAGTACTTC.

Only one count was recorded for this clone. J is TRBJ1-2 and V is TRBV5-1, with 7 bases identical to TRBD1. With 9 bases clipped from V and 2 bases from J, the junction kept 7 bases outside the gene matches. The CDR3 consists of 13 residues. Germline loops: CDR1 SGHRS, CDR2 YFSETQ. CDR3 coding DNA: TGCGCCACCCGAGGGGGCGCCAACTATGGCTACACCTTC. Its translation: CATRGGANYGYTF.

The chain couples TRBV7-9 to TRBJ1-2, with 7 nucleotides matching TRBD1. J gave up 4 bases and V 8 bases, and 4 bases lay outside the gene matches. In germline, CDR1 is SEHNR, CDR2 FQNEAQ (reference sequence). There are 12 residues in the CDR3. The CDR3 region is CASLGTAYGYTF. CDR3 in DNA: TGTGCCAGCCTCGGGACAGCCTATGGCTACACCTTC. The full variable domain, rest sourced from reference TRBV7-9 and TRBJ1-2, is DTGVSQNPRHKITKRGQNVTFRCDPISEHNRLYWYRQTLGQGPEFLTYFQNEAQLEKSRLLSDRFSAERPKGSFSTLEIQRTEQGDSAMYLCASLGTAYGYTFGSGTRLTVV.

V and J are TRBV6-2 or TRBV6-3 and TRBJ1-3; tentative D call: TRBD1 (6 bases). This CDR3 is 15 amino acids long. CDR1 is MNHEY, CDR2 SVGEGT, per germline. Trimming took 4 bases from V and 7 from J, leaving 17 bases between them. The CDR3 here is CASSSTGTSRNTIYF. The CDR3 region has the DNA TGTGCCAGCAGTTCTACCGGGACAAGTCGGAACACCATATATTTT.

The V gene is TRBV5-4, the J gene TRBJ2-5; maybe TRBD2 (6 bases). Per the germline V gene, CDR1 is SGHNT and CDR2 is YYREEE (reference sequence). V lost 5 bases and J 3 bases, leaving 20 bases between the germline ends. This CDR3 is built from 16 residues. The CDR3 reads CASRWDGGVSEETQYF. DNA for the CDR3: TGTGCCAGCAGATGGGACGGAGGGGTTTCGGAAGAGACCCAGTACTTC.

The chain uses TRBV5-4 and TRBJ2-7, with a weak D call TRBD1 (7 bases). Germline CDR1 and CDR2: SGHNT and YYREEE (reference sequence). This CDR3 is built from 18 residues. Trimming removed 3 bases from V and 0 bases from J, with 22 bases in between. CDR3 amino acids: CASSSAGQPNPYSYEQYF. The DNA for the CDR3 is TGTGCCAGCAGCTCCGCGGGACAGCCGAATCCATACTCCTACGAGCAGTACTTC.

V is TRBV28 and J is TRBJ1-5; the match to TRBD1 covers 7 bases. The CDR3 covers 17 residues. V was pared by 5 bases and J by 4 bases, with 14 bases of the junction left unmatched. Germline values: CDR1 MDHEN, CDR2 SYDVKM. DNA of the CDR3: TGTGCCAGCAGTACAACATCGACAGGGCGCTTTAATCAGCCCCAGCATTTT. Residues: CASSTTSTGRFNQPQHF.

The chain combines TRBV11-2 with TRBJ2-7; 7 nucleotides match TRBD2. J gave up 4 bases and V 5 bases, and 8 bases lay outside the gene matches. The germline CDR1 and CDR2 sequences are SGHAT and FQNNGV. The CDR3 runs 14 residues. The CDR3 here is CASSQQPGGYEQYF. The CDR3 region has the DNA TGTGCCAGCAGCCAACAACCCGGGGGGTACGAGCAGTACTTC.

This chain links TRBV6-5 with TRBJ1-1; 10 bases align to TRBD1. CDR3 length: 15 residues. Germline trimming cut 6 bases from V and 6 bases from J; bases unmatched to any gene: 10. Germline V lookup: CDR1 MNHEY, CDR2 SVGAGI. DNA of the CDR3: TGTGCCAGCAGACGTGGGACAGGGGTTCTTCCTGAAGCTTTCTTT. Its protein product is CASRRGTGVLPEAFF.

The chain employs TRBV6-6 and TRBJ2-3; D might be TRBD2 (7 bases). Germline assignment: CDR1 MNHNY and CDR2 SVGAGI (reference sequence). V was shortened by 7 bases and J by 2 bases, with 16 bases between the two germline ends. The CDR3 has 15 residues. CDR3 DNA: TGTGCCAGCACCCCGCGGGGGCGTATCACAGATACGCAGTATTTT. It is translated as CASTPRGRITDTQYF.

The rearrangement uses TRBV7-6 and TRBJ2-5, with 9 bases fitting TRBD1. The CDR3 covers 15 residues. V shed 7 bases, J shed 2 bases, and the junction held 8 bases outside the gene matches. In germline, CDR1 is SGHVS, CDR2 FNYEAQ. The CDR3 nucleotides are TGTGCCAGCACACGAAACAGGGGGCAGCAAGAGACCCAGTACTTC. The encoded protein is CASTRNRGQQETQYF.

The V gene is TRBV19, the J gene TRBJ1-2, with 9 bases matching TRBD1. The CDR3 runs to 14 residues. The germline V gene encodes CDR1 LNHDA and CDR2 SQIVND (reference sequence). V shed 5 bases and J 4 bases; nucleotides not matched to a gene: 5. The CDR3 reads CASSSSTGGYGYTF. Here the CDR3 DNA reads TGTGCCAGTAGTTCTTCGACAGGGGGCTATGGCTACACCTTC.